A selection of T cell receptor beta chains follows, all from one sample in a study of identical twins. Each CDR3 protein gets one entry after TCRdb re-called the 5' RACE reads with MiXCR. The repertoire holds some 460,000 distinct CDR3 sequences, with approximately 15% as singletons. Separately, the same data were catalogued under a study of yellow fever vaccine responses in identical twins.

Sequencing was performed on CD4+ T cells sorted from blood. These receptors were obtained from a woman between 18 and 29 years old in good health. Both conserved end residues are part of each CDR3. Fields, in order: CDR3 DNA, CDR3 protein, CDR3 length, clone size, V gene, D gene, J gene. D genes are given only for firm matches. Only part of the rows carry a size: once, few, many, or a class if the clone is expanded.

TGTGCCAGCAGCTACACTCGACAGGGAGGGCATGAGCAGTTCTTC,CASSYTRQGGHEQFF,15,-,TRBV7-2,-,TRBJ2-1
TGTGCCCGTACCAGGGTAGTGAGGTACAATGAGCAGTTCTTC,CARTRVVRYNEQFF,14,few,TRBV27,-,TRBJ2-1
TGCGCCAGCAACCTAGACAGGGGGCTTGGTGGCTACACCTTC,CASNLDRGLGGYTF,14,-,TRBV5-1,TRBD1,TRBJ1-2
TGCGCCAGCAGCTTTGGGGACTTCACAGATACGCAGTATTTT,CASSFGDFTDTQYF,14,many,TRBV5-1,-,TRBJ2-3
TGTGCCAGCAGCTTCGACTTAGGACAGGGGGCTGGCACAGATACGCAGTATTTT,CASSFDLGQGAGTDTQYF,18,-,TRBV5-5,TRBD1,TRBJ2-3
TGCGCCAGTAGAACCGGACAGGGGACGCCCGAGCAGTACTTC,CASRTGQGTPEQYF,14,-,TRBV10-2,TRBD1,TRBJ2-7
TGTGCCACCAGCAGAGACAGGGTATCCTACGAGCAGTACTTC,CATSRDRVSYEQYF,14,few,TRBV15,-,TRBJ2-7
TGTGCCAGCAGTCTCTCCGGGAATGAAGCTTTCTTT,CASSLSGNEAFF,12,many,TRBV12-3/TRBV12-4,-,TRBJ1-1
TGTGCCAGCTCACTGGAAAGGACAGGGAGGGCCGAGCAGTACTTC,CASSLERTGRAEQYF,15,-,TRBV18,-,TRBJ2-7
TGTGCCAGCAGCCGAGGACTGGAAGGGACCGGGGAGCTGTTTTTT,CASSRGLEGTGELFF,15,few,TRBV3-1,-,TRBJ2-2
TGCGCCAGCAGCCCGGGGGGGGTTAACAATGAGCAGTTCTTC,CASSPGGVNNEQFF,14,many,TRBV5-1,TRBD2,TRBJ2-1
TGCAGTGCTAGAGAGCTAGCGGGGGGTTACAATGAGCAGTTCTTC,CSARELAGGYNEQFF,15,-,TRBV20-1,TRBD2,TRBJ2-1
TGCAGTGCTAGAGTAGGGGGCGGGGTAAAGGCCGGGGAGCTGTTTTTT,CSARVGGGVKAGELFF,16,-,TRBV20-1,-,TRBJ2-2
TGTGCCAGCAGCTACTGGACAGGGGACGATGAGCAGTTCTTC,CASSYWTGDDEQFF,14,-,TRBV7-9,TRBD1,TRBJ2-1
TGTGCCATCAGTGTCGAAGGGTCCGGCGGGGAGCTGTTTTTT,CAISVEGSGGELFF,14,-,TRBV10-3,-,TRBJ2-2
TGTGCCATCAGTGAGCGACAGGGGGCCTACGAGCAGTACTTC,CAISERQGAYEQYF,14,few,TRBV10-3,TRBD1,TRBJ2-7
TGCAGCGTAGCGGGAGGGCCGGAAGAGACCCAGTACTTC,CSVAGGPEETQYF,13,-,TRBV29-1,TRBD2,TRBJ2-5
TGTGCCAGCAGTTTATTAAGGGCAAGGTCCTCTGGGGCCAACGTCCTGACTTTC,CASSLLRARSSGANVLTF,18,few,TRBV12-3/TRBV12-4,-,TRBJ2-6
TGTGCCAGCAGTTACCACAGCGGGAGGCTCGAGCAGTACTTC,CASSYHSGRLEQYF,14,-,TRBV6-2/TRBV6-3,TRBD2,TRBJ2-7
TGCGCCAGCAGCCAATTTACAGGGAACTACGAGCAGTACTTC,CASSQFTGNYEQYF,14,-,TRBV4-3,-,TRBJ2-7
TGTGCCAGCAACGGGGCAGAGGCAACTAATGAAAAACTGTTTTTT,CASNGAEATNEKLFF,15,-,TRBV28,-,TRBJ1-4
TGCAGTGCTAGAATTCGTCGGGGCACAGATACGCAGTATTTT,CSARIRRGTDTQYF,14,-,TRBV20-1,-,TRBJ2-3
TGTGCCAGCAGTTACTCGGGTAGGGGGACAGCTACCTACGAGCAGTACTTC,CASSYSGRGTATYEQYF,17,few,TRBV6-5,TRBD1,TRBJ2-7
TGCGCCAGCAGCAAACTGCAGGGGGCGGTATTTTTCGCGGCTGAAGCTTTCTTT,CASSKLQGAVFFAAEAFF,18,-,TRBV5-1,TRBD1,TRBJ1-1
TGTGCCAGCAGCCCGGGGCCGGATTCACCCCTCCACTTT,CASSPGPDSPLHF,13,few,TRBV3-1,-,TRBJ1-6
TGTGCCAGCAACGCTAGGGGGCAAGAGACCCAGTACTTC,CASNARGQETQYF,13,-,TRBV3-1,-,TRBJ2-5
TGTGCCAGCTCACAGGGGGCGCAAGAGACCCAGTACTTC,CASSQGAQETQYF,13,-,TRBV25-1,TRBD1,TRBJ2-5
TGCGCCAGCAGCATACCCCTAGCGGGGGGAACCAATGAGCAGTTCTTC,CASSIPLAGGTNEQFF,16,-,TRBV5-1,TRBD2,TRBJ2-1
TGTGCCAGCAGCCGCGGGGGGCCCCCAGAGACCCAGTACTTC,CASSRGGPPETQYF,14,-,TRBV9,TRBD2,TRBJ2-5
TGTGCCAGCAGTCCCGAGGGAGCCGGTGAGCAGTTCTTC,CASSPEGAGEQFF,13,few,TRBV6-2/TRBV6-3,-,TRBJ2-1
TGTGCCAGCAGCTTAACGGCGGGGTACTACAATGAGCAGTTCTTC,CASSLTAGYYNEQFF,15,few,TRBV7-3,-,TRBJ2-1
TGCAGTGAGGGACAGGGAGGTTATGAGCAGTTCTTC,CSEGQGGYEQFF,12,-,TRBV20-1,TRBD1,TRBJ2-1
TGTGCCAGCTCACTTGTGGGACAGGGAGCCTATTCACCCCTCCACTTT,CASSLVGQGAYSPLHF,16,few,TRBV18,TRBD1,TRBJ1-6
TGTGCCAGCAGCGCCAGACAGGGGACGACCCAAGAGACCCAGTACTTC,CASSARQGTTQETQYF,16,-,TRBV11-3,TRBD1,TRBJ2-5
TGTGCCAGCAGTGACCCAGGGACAGGGGCTTCACCCCTCCACTTT,CASSDPGTGASPLHF,15,few,TRBV27,TRBD1,TRBJ1-6
TGCGCCAGCAGCCCTGGGGGGCCCAAGGATACGCAGTATTTT,CASSPGGPKDTQYF,14,-,TRBV5-1,-,TRBJ2-3
TGCGCCAGCAGCCAAGGACCTCGAACCTACGAGCAGTACTTC,CASSQGPRTYEQYF,14,many,TRBV4-3,-,TRBJ2-7
TGCAGTGCTACACAGGGGGGGTTTGATTCACCCCTCCACTTT,CSATQGGFDSPLHF,14,-,TRBV20-1,TRBD1,TRBJ1-6
TGTGCCAGCAGCTTGCCGGGACAGACCTACAATGAGCAGTTCTTC,CASSLPGQTYNEQFF,15,-,TRBV5-6,TRBD1,TRBJ2-1
TGTGCCAGCAGCTTTAGCCTCACGCCCGATGGCTACACCTTC,CASSFSLTPDGYTF,14,few,TRBV7-9,-,TRBJ1-2
TGTGCCATCAGTTCAGCCCAAACAGATACGCAGTATTTT,CAISSAQTDTQYF,13,few,TRBV10-3,-,TRBJ2-3
TGCGCCAGCAGCTGGGGACAGGGACCGGATTCACCCCTCCACTTT,CASSWGQGPDSPLHF,15,-,TRBV5-1,TRBD1,TRBJ1-6
TGTGCCAGCAGTCCACAGGGGGCGCGTACTGAAGCTTTCTTT,CASSPQGARTEAFF,14,few,TRBV28,TRBD1,TRBJ1-1
TGCAGTGCTAGAGATACAGGGTCGAGCACCGGGGAGCTGTTTTTT,CSARDTGSSTGELFF,15,-,TRBV20-1,-,TRBJ2-2
TGTGCCAGTATCGCCCCCGACTACGAGCAGTACTTC,CASIAPDYEQYF,12,-,TRBV19,-,TRBJ2-7